A selection of T cell receptor beta chains follows, all from one sample in a study of shared clonotypes between healthy human individuals. Clones were read by immunoSEQ multiplex PCR, and TCRdb kept only the in-frame ones, dropping some. The table records approximately 1.5 million clones, about 98% of them present only once. Specimen: naive CD4+ T cells sorted from blood. The receptor set was obtained from a man younger than 45 in good health. Each CDR3 is given with its conserved first and last residue. The order of the fields is J gene, V gene, D gene, clone size, CDR3 DNA, CDR3 protein. A D gene is named only where the DNA matches it firmly. Clone size, where shown, is once, few, many, or a class for clones that have expanded.

j_gene: TRBJ2-4
v_gene: TRBV9
d_gene: -
abundance: -
CDR3nt: TGTGCCAGCAGCGGACCAAAGGACCCAGAGTTTCAGTACTTC
CDR3aa: CASSGPKDPEFQYF

j_gene: TRBJ2-7
v_gene: TRBV28
d_gene: -
abundance: -
CDR3nt: TGTGCCAGCAAATCCGGGGGGCGGGAGCTTGAGCAGTACTTC
CDR3aa: CASKSGGRELEQYF

j_gene: TRBJ2-1
v_gene: TRBV5-5
d_gene: TRBD2
abundance: -
CDR3nt: TGTGCCAGCAGCTCCCTAGCGGGAGGGCCCCATGAGCAGTTCTTC
CDR3aa: CASSSLAGGPHEQFF

j_gene: TRBJ2-7
v_gene: TRBV28
d_gene: -
abundance: -
CDR3nt: TGTGCCAGCTGGACTAGGGACAGACCCCTTTACGAGCAGTACTTC
CDR3aa: CASWTRDRPLYEQYF

j_gene: TRBJ1-5
v_gene: TRBV15
d_gene: -
abundance: once
CDR3nt: TGTGCCACCAGCAGAGAAGGGGGGGACGTCGGGCAGCCCCAGCATTTT
CDR3aa: CATSREGGDVGQPQHF

j_gene: TRBJ2-7
v_gene: TRBV9
d_gene: -
abundance: -
CDR3nt: TGTGCCAGCAGCGTAGGCCCCCCCCAGGCTGAGCAGTACTTC
CDR3aa: CASSVGPPQAEQYF

j_gene: TRBJ2-7
v_gene: TRBV27
d_gene: -
abundance: -
CDR3nt: TGTGCCAGCAGTCCTTGGGACTCAAGCTCCTACGAGCAGTACTTC
CDR3aa: CASSPWDSSSYEQYF

j_gene: TRBJ2-1
v_gene: TRBV7-2
d_gene: -
abundance: -
CDR3nt: TGTGCCAGCAGCACCATCGGAGGTCCCCCCTACAATGAGCAGTTCTTC
CDR3aa: CASSTIGGPPYNEQFF

j_gene: TRBJ2-2
v_gene: TRBV6-5
d_gene: -
abundance: -
CDR3nt: TGTGCCGCCTCGACCGGGCAGGCGTATCCCGGGGAGCTGTTTTTT
CDR3aa: CAASTGQAYPGELFF

j_gene: TRBJ1-5
v_gene: TRBV28
d_gene: -
abundance: -
CDR3nt: TGTGCCAGCCAAATCGGCCCGGGGGCCCACAATCAGCCCCAGCATTTT
CDR3aa: CASQIGPGAHNQPQHF

j_gene: TRBJ2-1
v_gene: TRBV7-9
d_gene: TRBD2
abundance: -
CDR3nt: TGTGCCAGCAGCCCCCGACTAGCGGGAGTTGAGCAGTTCTTC
CDR3aa: CASSPRLAGVEQFF

j_gene: TRBJ2-7
v_gene: TRBV5-6
d_gene: -
abundance: -
CDR3nt: TGTGCCAGCAGCTTGGGCGTAAAGGCCTACGAGCAGTACTTC
CDR3aa: CASSLGVKAYEQYF

j_gene: TRBJ1-4
v_gene: TRBV7-9
d_gene: TRBD1
abundance: -
CDR3nt: TGTGCCAGCAGCTTATATCCCGGGACAGGGGTGGAAAAACTGTTTTTT
CDR3aa: CASSLYPGTGVEKLFF

j_gene: TRBJ2-3
v_gene: TRBV4-1
d_gene: -
abundance: -
CDR3nt: TGCGCCAGCAGCCCCCTGAAGGAGGGTTCGGGGGATACGCAGTATTTT
CDR3aa: CASSPLKEGSGDTQYF

j_gene: TRBJ2-1
v_gene: TRBV5-1
d_gene: TRBD2
abundance: -
CDR3nt: TGCGCCAGCAGCTTAACTAGCGGCTCCTACAATGAGCAGTTCTTC
CDR3aa: CASSLTSGSYNEQFF

j_gene: TRBJ1-2
v_gene: TRBV7-2
d_gene: TRBD1
abundance: -
CDR3nt: TGTGCCAGCAGCTCCTGGACAGGGACGTCTGGCTACACCTTC
CDR3aa: CASSSWTGTSGYTF

j_gene: TRBJ2-2
v_gene: TRBV11-2
d_gene: -
abundance: -
CDR3nt: TGTGCCAGCAGCCCCCTGGTCACCGGGGAGCTGTTTTTT
CDR3aa: CASSPLVTGELFF

j_gene: TRBJ2-1
v_gene: TRBV14
d_gene: TRBD1
abundance: -
CDR3nt: TGTGCCAGCAGCGCGCGACAGGGTAAGCAGTTCTTC
CDR3aa: CASSARQGKQFF

j_gene: TRBJ2-7
v_gene: TRBV28
d_gene: TRBD2
abundance: -
CDR3nt: TGTGCCAGCAGTCAAGGCTCTAGCGGAACCTACGAGCAGTACTTC
CDR3aa: CASSQGSSGTYEQYF

j_gene: TRBJ2-2
v_gene: TRBV28
d_gene: TRBD1
abundance: -
CDR3nt: TGTGCCAGCAGTTCTTCTGGACAGGGGGCCGGGGAGCTGTTTTTT
CDR3aa: CASSSSGQGAGELFF

j_gene: TRBJ2-1
v_gene: TRBV5-6
d_gene: TRBD2
abundance: -
CDR3nt: TGTGCCAGCAGCTTGACTAGCGGGAGGTCGTGGGCCTACAATGAGCAGTTCTTC
CDR3aa: CASSLTSGRSWAYNEQFF

j_gene: TRBJ2-1
v_gene: TRBV7-2
d_gene: TRBD2
abundance: -
CDR3nt: TGTGCCAGCAGCGCAGCGGGAGGAGACGGCTACAATGAGCAGTTCTTC
CDR3aa: CASSAAGGDGYNEQFF

j_gene: TRBJ1-2
v_gene: TRBV27
d_gene: -
abundance: -
CDR3nt: TGTGCCAGCAGTTTAAACTGGGCCGCCGGCTACACCTTC
CDR3aa: CASSLNWAAGYTF

j_gene: TRBJ1-2
v_gene: TRBV5-1
d_gene: TRBD1
abundance: -
CDR3nt: TGCGCCAGCAGCTTGGTGTCCGGACAGGGGGCGCCCCAATATGGCTACACCTTC
CDR3aa: CASSLVSGQGAPQYGYTF

j_gene: TRBJ1-2
v_gene: TRBV9
d_gene: TRBD1
abundance: -
CDR3nt: TGTGCCAGCAGCGCTCGGACAGGGCGAGGCTACACCTTC
CDR3aa: CASSARTGRGYTF

j_gene: TRBJ2-7
v_gene: TRBV9
d_gene: TRBD2
abundance: -
CDR3nt: TGTGCCAGCAGCGTAGGCGGGAGGCAAGGCTACGAGCAGTACTTC
CDR3aa: CASSVGGRQGYEQYF

j_gene: TRBJ2-1
v_gene: TRBV13
d_gene: -
abundance: -
CDR3nt: TGTGCCAGCAGCTTATTAGGGGGGCCTAGCTCCTACAATGAGCAGTTCTTC
CDR3aa: CASSLLGGPSSYNEQFF

j_gene: TRBJ2-7
v_gene: TRBV27
d_gene: -
abundance: -
CDR3nt: TGTGCCAGCAGTTTGACGAGGGACTACGAGCAGTACTTC
CDR3aa: CASSLTRDYEQYF

j_gene: TRBJ2-4
v_gene: TRBV11-2
d_gene: TRBD1
abundance: -
CDR3nt: TGTGCCAGCAGCTTAGACAAGACAGGGCTGCTAGCCAAAAACATTCAGTACTTC
CDR3aa: CASSLDKTGLLAKNIQYF

j_gene: TRBJ1-2
v_gene: TRBV18
d_gene: -
abundance: -
CDR3nt: TGTGCCAGCTCAACCGACCGCAACTATGGCTACACCTTC
CDR3aa: CASSTDRNYGYTF

j_gene: TRBJ2-2
v_gene: TRBV25-1
d_gene: -
abundance: -
CDR3nt: TGTGCCAGCAAGACGATCTGGGGCACCGGGGAGCTGTTTTTT
CDR3aa: CASKTIWGTGELFF

j_gene: TRBJ2-3
v_gene: TRBV4-1
d_gene: TRBD2
abundance: -
CDR3nt: TGCGCCAGCAGCCACGAAAGGACTAGCGGGAGGAGGGGCACAGATACGCAGTATTTT
CDR3aa: CASSHERTSGRRGTDTQYF

j_gene: TRBJ2-7
v_gene: TRBV18
d_gene: -
abundance: -
CDR3nt: TGTGCCAGCTCACCGGAGGGGACAGCCATTCCCACCTACGAGCAGTACTTC
CDR3aa: CASSPEGTAIPTYEQYF

j_gene: TRBJ2-7
v_gene: TRBV7-8
d_gene: -
abundance: -
CDR3nt: TGTGCCAGCAGCCTTGGGGGGGGGCCCTCGTTCGAGCAGTACTTC
CDR3aa: CASSLGGGPSFEQYF

j_gene: TRBJ2-7
v_gene: TRBV7-8
d_gene: -
abundance: -
CDR3nt: TGTGCCAGCAGCCCAGGTCACAGAGGGGAATACGAGCAGTACTTC
CDR3aa: CASSPGHRGEYEQYF

j_gene: TRBJ2-2
v_gene: TRBV28
d_gene: -
abundance: -
CDR3nt: TGTGCCAGCAGTTTCGGCCAGAACACCGGGGAGCTGTTTTTT
CDR3aa: CASSFGQNTGELFF

j_gene: TRBJ2-7
v_gene: TRBV5-1
d_gene: -
abundance: -
CDR3nt: TGCGCCAGCAGCCCGGACGGGGGGCTCAGGTACGAGCAGTACTTC
CDR3aa: CASSPDGGLRYEQYF

j_gene: TRBJ1-1
v_gene: TRBV6-6
d_gene: -
abundance: -
CDR3nt: TGTGCCAGCAGTCCCGCCCCCGGGGGTGAAGCTTTCTTT
CDR3aa: CASSPAPGGEAFF

j_gene: TRBJ1-1
v_gene: TRBV6-1
d_gene: -
abundance: -
CDR3nt: TGTGCCAGCAGTGAAATCTTAGACCTTTACACTGAAGCTTTCTTT
CDR3aa: CASSEILDLYTEAFF

j_gene: TRBJ2-3
v_gene: TRBV7-8
d_gene: TRBD2
abundance: -
CDR3nt: TGTGCCAGCAGCTTCGACCGCCGGGGTAGCGGGGAACCAGATACGCAGTATTTT
CDR3aa: CASSFDRRGSGEPDTQYF

j_gene: TRBJ2-7
v_gene: TRBV15
d_gene: -
abundance: -
CDR3nt: TGTGCCACCAGCCTCCCCGGGACTGGCTACGAGCAGTACTTC
CDR3aa: CATSLPGTGYEQYF

j_gene: TRBJ2-3
v_gene: TRBV15
d_gene: TRBD2
abundance: -
CDR3nt: TGTGCCACCAGCAGAGCACTAGCGGGAGCCCAATCAGATACGCAGTATTTT
CDR3aa: CATSRALAGAQSDTQYF

j_gene: TRBJ1-4
v_gene: TRBV7-2
d_gene: -
abundance: -
CDR3nt: TGTGCCAGCAGCTTTTTCGCAGGTGGGGCTAGGAATGAAAAACTGTTTTTT
CDR3aa: CASSFFAGGARNEKLFF

j_gene: TRBJ2-1
v_gene: TRBV7-9
d_gene: -
abundance: -
CDR3nt: TGTGCCAGCAGCTCGGGACTGGACTCCTACAATGAGCAGTTCTTC
CDR3aa: CASSSGLDSYNEQFF

j_gene: TRBJ2-7
v_gene: TRBV10-3
d_gene: TRBD2
abundance: -
CDR3nt: TGTGCCATCAGGCGAGCGGGAGAGGGCTACGAGCAGTACTTC
CDR3aa: CAIRRAGEGYEQYF

j_gene: TRBJ1-1
v_gene: TRBV7-9
d_gene: TRBD1
abundance: -
CDR3nt: TGTGCCAGCAGTCCTGACAGGGAGGCTTTCTTT
CDR3aa: CASSPDREAFF

j_gene: TRBJ1-2
v_gene: TRBV9
d_gene: -
abundance: -
CDR3nt: TGTGCCAGCAGCGTAACGGCAGGGGATAACTATGGCTACACCTTC
CDR3aa: CASSVTAGDNYGYTF

j_gene: TRBJ1-2
v_gene: TRBV18
d_gene: -
abundance: -
CDR3nt: TGTGCCAGCTCACCTAAGGAGAACTATGGCTACACCTTC
CDR3aa: CASSPKENYGYTF

j_gene: TRBJ2-5
v_gene: TRBV6-1
d_gene: -
abundance: -
CDR3nt: TGTGCCAGCAGTTCGGGGGGCCCCCAAGAGACCCAGTACTTC
CDR3aa: CASSSGGPQETQYF

j_gene: TRBJ2-7
v_gene: TRBV2
d_gene: -
abundance: -
CDR3nt: TGTGCCAGCCAGGGGCTAGCGGCTTCCTACGAGCAGTACTTC
CDR3aa: CASQGLAASYEQYF

j_gene: TRBJ2-5
v_gene: TRBV6-1
d_gene: -
abundance: -
CDR3nt: TGTGCCAGCAGTGAAGCTAGGGAGACCCAGTACTTC
CDR3aa: CASSEARETQYF

j_gene: TRBJ2-1
v_gene: TRBV29-1
d_gene: TRBD2
abundance: -
CDR3nt: TGCAGCGGCGGGGGGGGAATCGTAAATGAGCAGTTCTTC
CDR3aa: CSGGGGIVNEQFF

j_gene: TRBJ2-5
v_gene: TRBV2
d_gene: -
abundance: -
CDR3nt: TGTGCCAGCAGATCCAGCCCTCGGGGTGAGACCCAGTACTTC
CDR3aa: CASRSSPRGETQYF